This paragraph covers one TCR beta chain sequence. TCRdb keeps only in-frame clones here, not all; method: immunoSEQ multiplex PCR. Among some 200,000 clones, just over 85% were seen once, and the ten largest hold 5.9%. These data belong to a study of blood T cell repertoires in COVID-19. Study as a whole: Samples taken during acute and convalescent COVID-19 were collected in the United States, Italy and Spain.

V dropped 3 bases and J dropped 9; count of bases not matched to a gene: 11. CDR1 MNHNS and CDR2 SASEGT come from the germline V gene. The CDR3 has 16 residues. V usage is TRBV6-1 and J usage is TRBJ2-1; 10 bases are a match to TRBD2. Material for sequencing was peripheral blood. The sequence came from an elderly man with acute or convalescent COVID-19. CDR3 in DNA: TGTGCCAGCAGTGATGCCGGGGCTAGCGGGAGTGGTGAGCAGTTCTTC. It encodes CASSDAGASGSGEQFF.